Described below is a single TCR beta chain sequence and its context. What it binds is unknown. This sample was included in a study of brain T cells in children with intractable seizures. Broader study findings: Clones missing pre-surgery may reflect undersampling of that blood sample.

Germline CDR1 SQVTM, CDR2 ANQGSEA. The CDR3 is made up of 13 amino acids. Trimming took off 5 bases at V and 6 bases at J, with 14 bases between the two ends. Documented time point: blood from clinic visit 5 months post-surgery; TSC patient then seizure free. Surgery cases with the highest brain T cell transcript signatures were chosen for sequencing. Sequencing was performed with immunoSEQ multiplex PCR; in TCRdb, only in-frame clones are kept and a portion is missing. The sample holds 300,000 to 400,000 clones, 93% seen once. The clonotype was recovered from a boy in the first two years of life with tuberous sclerosis and intractable seizures. The input for sequencing was peripheral blood, taken 5 to 6 months after surgery. The chain has TRBV29-1 and TRBJ1-5; D call uncertain. The CDR3 here is CSVSTTGSQPQHF. The CDR3 DNA sequence: TGCAGCGTTTCCACCACGGGGAGTCAGCCCCAGCATTTT.